This TCR beta chain came from a study of cytomegalovirus exposure and HLA in healthy donors. Study context: Around 200 million T cells yielded 100 million to 130 million unique TCR beta sequences, as an earlier analysis found.

Regarding this clone: No antigen is known for it.

Amplification used 60 Vbeta primers and 13 Jbeta primers. Generated by immunoSEQ multiplex PCR, the TCRdb table keeps only in-frame clones and is missing some. The table includes 200,000 to 300,000 clones, 70% to 90% detected once. Study-wide findings and caveats: On later analysis, the bulk of CMV-associated TCR beta chains appeared to be HLA-restricted. A prior analysis recorded that most TCR beta V segments were productive about 87% or about 30% of the time.

Germline CDR1 and CDR2: WNHNN and SYGVQD (reference sequence). Deletions cut 0 bases from V and 4 bases from J, with 15 bases between. The CDR3 has 16 amino acids. What was sequenced was PBMCs. The genes are TRBV10-1 and TRBJ1-2, with TRBD1 as a possible D gene (6 bases). The receptor was isolated from a woman between 35 and 50 years old in good health and CMV-seropositive. In nucleotides, the CDR3 is TGCGCCAGCAGTGAGTCGCCTAACAGGGTACCCTATGGCTACACCTTC. Its protein is CASSESPNRVPYGYTF.